These T cell receptor beta chains were read from a single sample in a study of beta chain features in type 1 diabetes. Assay: immunoSEQ multiplex PCR; the TCRdb copy retains only in-frame clones and omits some. The sample lists about 260,000 clones, roughly two thirds seen once, with approximately 0.053% in the top ten. Sequencing was performed on naive CD4+ T cells from blood. The receptors come from a man under 40 in good health. The CDR3 runs from the conserved cysteine through the conserved F or W. D genes are given only for firm matches. Rows may omit the clone size; those that give it use once, few, many or a size class.

cdr3_aa cdr3_nt v_call clone_size d_call j_call
CASGDTGYDNGYTF TGTGCTAGTGGAGACACCGGATATGATAATGGCTACACCTTC TRBV12-5 . . TRBJ1-2
CASSPNTIGTEAFF TGCGCCAGCAGCCCAAACACAATCGGCACTGAAGCTTTCTTT TRBV5-1 few . TRBJ1-1
CAWSVPETQYF TGTGCCTGGAGTGTACCAGAGACCCAGTACTTC TRBV30 . . TRBJ2-5
CATSTELAGRTDTQYF TGTGCCACCAGCACCGAACTAGCGGGACGCACAGATACGCAGTATTTT TRBV15 . TRBD2 TRBJ2-3
CASSLDGGLEQYF TGTGCCAGCAGCTTAGACGGCGGGCTCGAGCAGTACTTC TRBV11-2 . . TRBJ2-7
CSVEEGRRGAFF TGCAGCGTTGAAGAGGGTCGGCGGGGAGCTTTCTTT TRBV29-1 . . TRBJ1-1
CAWSKGEPFQYF TGTGCCTGGAGTAAAGGAGAGCCCTTTCAGTACTTC TRBV30 . . TRBJ2-7
CAWSLSAQYNEQFF TGTGCCTGGAGTCTTTCGGCACAGTACAATGAGCAGTTCTTC TRBV30 few . TRBJ2-1
CAWTGYYEQYF TGTGCCTGGACAGGGTACTACGAGCAGTACTTC TRBV30 . . TRBJ2-7
CAISPNTGGADNEQFF TGTGCCATCAGTCCCAATACAGGGGGGGCTGACAATGAGCAGTTCTTC TRBV10-3 . . TRBJ2-1
CASSPGGGYGYTF TGTGCCAGCTCACCAGGCGGGGGCTATGGCTACACCTTC TRBV18 . . TRBJ1-2
CSVRDSYSYEQYF TGCAGCGTGCGGGACTCCTACTCCTACGAGCAGTACTTC TRBV29-1 few . TRBJ2-7
CASSEGGVAGYNEQFF TGTGCCAGCAGTGAAGGGGGAGTAGCGGGTTACAATGAGCAGTTCTTC TRBV25-1 . TRBD2 TRBJ2-1
CASSLGAENSPLHF TGTGCCAGCAGCTTAGGGGCGGAGAATTCACCCCTCCACTTT TRBV7-9 . . TRBJ1-6
CAISDTGPSLHF TGTGCCATCAGTGACACAGGGCCATCCCTCCACTTT TRBV10-3 once . TRBJ1-6
CSVQRQANTGELFF TGCAGCGTTCAGAGGCAGGCTAACACCGGGGAGCTGTTTTTT TRBV29-1 . . TRBJ2-2
CASSYSVVNTEAFF TGTGCCAGCAGTTACTCGGTAGTGAACACTGAAGCTTTCTTT TRBV6-5 . . TRBJ1-1
CASSPLGRTVTDTQYF TGTGCCAGCAGCCCTCTTGGCCGGACTGTCACAGATACGCAGTATTTT TRBV7-9 . . TRBJ2-3
CASRDTTSGRAYEQYF TGTGCCAGCAGGGATACGACTAGCGGGAGGGCCTACGAGCAGTACTTC TRBV25-1 . TRBD2 TRBJ2-7
CSVGLAGLHNEQFF TGCAGCGTTGGGCTAGCGGGCCTTCACAATGAGCAGTTCTTC TRBV29-1 . TRBD2 TRBJ2-1
CRDSGTDPGEAKNIQYF TGCAGGGACTCCGGGACAGACCCGGGAGAGGCCAAAAACATTCAGTACTTC TRBV29-1 . . TRBJ2-4
CANSAGRKTGDTEAFF TGTGCCAACTCCGCGGGACGGAAGACCGGAGACACTGAAGCTTTCTTT TRBV2 . . TRBJ1-1
CASRPGQGEAQYF TGTGCCAGCAGACCGGGACAAGGAGAAGCGCAGTATTTT TRBV6-5 . . TRBJ2-3
CAWRFDSTQYNEQFF TGTGCCTGGAGGTTCGACAGCACTCAGTACAATGAGCAGTTCTTC TRBV30 few . TRBJ2-1